This TCR beta chain was found in a study of control samples from healthy donors and cancer patients. The germline V and J ends were trimmed by 4 bases and 8 bases, with 15 bases remaining between them. CDR1 is KGHSH, CDR2 LQKENI, per germline. This CDR3 is 15 amino acids long. Produced via immunoSEQ multiplex PCR; TCRdb's table is partial and in-frame only. This sample has 100,000 to 150,000 clones, with 80% to 95% found just once. Only a few counts were recorded for this clone. The chain couples TRBV18 to TRBJ1-6, with D maybe TRBD1 (6 bases). This receptor was identified in a man in his forties in good health. The specimen sequenced was blood. The CDR3 region has the DNA TGTGCCAGCTCACGTGAGTCAGGGGCGGATTCACCCCTCCACTTT. Amino acids: CASSRESGADSPLHF. Full variable domain (remainder filled in from reference TRBV18 and TRBJ1-6): NAGVMQNPRHLVRRRGQEARLRCSPMKGHSHVYWYRQLPEEGLKFMVYLQKENIIDESGMPKERFSAEFPKEGPSILRIQQVVRGDSAAYFCASSRESGADSPLHFGNGTRLTVT.